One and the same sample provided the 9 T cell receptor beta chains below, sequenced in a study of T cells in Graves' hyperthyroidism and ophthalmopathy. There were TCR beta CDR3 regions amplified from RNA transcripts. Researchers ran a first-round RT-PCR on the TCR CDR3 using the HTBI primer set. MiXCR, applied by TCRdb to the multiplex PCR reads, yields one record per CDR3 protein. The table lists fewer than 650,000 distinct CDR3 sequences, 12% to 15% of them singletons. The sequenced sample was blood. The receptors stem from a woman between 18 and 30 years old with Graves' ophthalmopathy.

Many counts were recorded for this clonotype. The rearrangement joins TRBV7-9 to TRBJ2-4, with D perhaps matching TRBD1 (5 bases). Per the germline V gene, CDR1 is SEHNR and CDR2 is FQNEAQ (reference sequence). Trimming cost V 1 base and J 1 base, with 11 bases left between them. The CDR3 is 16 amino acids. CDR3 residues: CASSLGAGRAKNIQYF. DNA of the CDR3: TGTGCCAGCAGCTTAGGGGCAGGGCGGGCCAAAAACATTCAGTACTTC.

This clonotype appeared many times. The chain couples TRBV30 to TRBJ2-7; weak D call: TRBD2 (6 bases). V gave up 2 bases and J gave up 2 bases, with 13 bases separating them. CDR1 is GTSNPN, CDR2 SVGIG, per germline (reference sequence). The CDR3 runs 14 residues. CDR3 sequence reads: CAWSFGGITYEQYF. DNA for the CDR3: TGTGCCTGGAGTTTCGGCGGGATCACCTACGAGCAGTACTTC.

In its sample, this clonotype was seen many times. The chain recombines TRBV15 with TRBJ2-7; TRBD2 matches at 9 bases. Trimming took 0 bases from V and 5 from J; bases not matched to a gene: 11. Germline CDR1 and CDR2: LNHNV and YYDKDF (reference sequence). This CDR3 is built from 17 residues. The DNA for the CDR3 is TGTGCCACCAGCAGAGATATGGGGGTAGCGGGGGCTAACGAGCAGTACTTC. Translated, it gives CATSRDMGVAGANEQYF.

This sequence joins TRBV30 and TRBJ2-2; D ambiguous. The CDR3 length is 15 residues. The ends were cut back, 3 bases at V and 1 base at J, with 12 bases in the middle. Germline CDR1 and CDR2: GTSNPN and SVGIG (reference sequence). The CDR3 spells CAWRPMGKNTGELFF. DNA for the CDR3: TGTGCCTGGAGGCCGATGGGGAAGAACACCGGGGAGCTGTTTTTT.

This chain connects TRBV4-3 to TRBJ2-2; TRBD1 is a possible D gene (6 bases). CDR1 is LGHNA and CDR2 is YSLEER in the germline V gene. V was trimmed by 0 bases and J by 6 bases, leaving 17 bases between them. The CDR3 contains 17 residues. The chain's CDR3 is CASSQDQAGAYPGELFF. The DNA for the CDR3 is TGCGCCAGCAGCCAAGATCAGGCAGGGGCGTACCCCGGGGAGCTGTTTTTT.

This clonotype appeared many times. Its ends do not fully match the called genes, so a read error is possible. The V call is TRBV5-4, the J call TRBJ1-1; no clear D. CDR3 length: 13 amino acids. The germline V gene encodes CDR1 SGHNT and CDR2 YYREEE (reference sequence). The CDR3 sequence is CASSLRVNAEAFF. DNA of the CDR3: TGTGCCAGCAGCTTGCGGGTGAACGCTGAAGCTTTCTTT.

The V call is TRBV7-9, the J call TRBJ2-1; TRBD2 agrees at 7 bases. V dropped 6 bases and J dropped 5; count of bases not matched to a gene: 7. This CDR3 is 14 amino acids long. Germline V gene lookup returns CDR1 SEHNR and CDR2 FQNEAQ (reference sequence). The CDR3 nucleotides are TGTGCCAGCAGGGGGAGGGGAAACAACAATGAGCAGTTCTTC. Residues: CASRGRGNNNEQFF.

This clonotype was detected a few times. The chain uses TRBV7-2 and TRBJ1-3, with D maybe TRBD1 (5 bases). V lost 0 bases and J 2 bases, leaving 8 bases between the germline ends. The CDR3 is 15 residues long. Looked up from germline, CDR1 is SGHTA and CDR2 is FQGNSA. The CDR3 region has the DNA TGTGCCAGCAGCTTAGCGCAGGGCCCTGGAAACACCATATATTTT. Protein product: CASSLAQGPGNTIYF. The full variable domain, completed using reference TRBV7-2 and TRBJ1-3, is GAGVSQSPSNKVTEKGKDVELRCDPISGHTALYWYRQSLGQGLEFLIYFQGNSAPDKSGLPSDRFSAERTGGSVSTLTIQRTQQEDSAVYLCASSLAQGPGNTIYFGEGSWLTVV.

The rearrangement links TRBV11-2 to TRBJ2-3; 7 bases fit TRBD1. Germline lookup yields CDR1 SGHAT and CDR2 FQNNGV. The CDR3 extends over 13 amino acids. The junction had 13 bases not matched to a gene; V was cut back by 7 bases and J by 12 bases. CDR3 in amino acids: CASIPSLQGGQYF. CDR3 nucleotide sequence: TGTGCCAGCATCCCATCTCTGCAAGGGGGCCAGTATTTT.